The rows below give T cell receptor beta chains drawn from one sample of a study of response to subunit inactivated influenza vaccine. TCRdb passed the RT-PCR reads through MiXCR, listing each CDR3 protein once. The sample shows 430,000 or so distinct CDR3 sequences, approximately 11% of them seen only once. Sequencing used PBMCs from blood, obtained 40 to 50 days after vaccination. These receptor sequences come from a man aged 50 to 59 who received an inactivated influenza vaccine. CDR3s include the opening cysteine and the closing phenylalanine or tryptophan. The D gene is left open where the match is weak. For some rows the clone size is stated as once, few or many, or as a class when expanded; others skip it.

D | J | V | size | DNA | CDR3
NA | TRBJ2-3 | TRBV9 | NA | TGTGCCAGCAGCCTAGGGGGCGGGGGGTCGTCGTCAGATACGCAGTATTTT | CASSLGGGGSSSDTQYF
TRBD2 | TRBJ2-1 | TRBV5-1 | NA | TGCGCCAGCAGCTTTACTAGCGGGGGGCAGGGCGATGAGCAGTTCTTC | CASSFTSGGQGDEQFF
NA | TRBJ2-1 | TRBV4-2 | NA | TGTGCCAGCAGCCAAGAAGTGGGAGCCGCCTACAATGAGCAGTTCTTC | CASSQEVGAAYNEQFF
TRBD1 | TRBJ2-3 | TRBV20-1 | few | TGCAGTGCTAGGGCAGACAGGGGGCGCCTCACAGATACGCAGTATTTT | CSARADRGRLTDTQYF
NA | TRBJ1-4 | TRBV28 | NA | TGTGCCAGCAGAGAAAGCCCATCGAGCGAAAAACTGTTTTTT | CASRESPSSEKLFF
NA | TRBJ1-1 | TRBV29-1 | many | TGCAGCGCTCTACGGACGGTCAACACTGAAGCTTTCTTT | CSALRTVNTEAFF
TRBD2 | TRBJ2-5 | TRBV7-8 | NA | TGTGCGGCGGGAGTTAGACAAGAGACCCAGTACTTC | CAAGVRQETQYF
NA | TRBJ2-3 | TRBV12-3/TRBV12-4 | few | TGTGCCAGTGCAGGGTACACAGATACGCAGTATTTT | CASAGYTDTQYF
NA | TRBJ1-2 | TRBV20-1 | NA | TGCAGTGCAAACCCCGGACACCAAGGTGGCTACACCTTC | CSANPGHQGGYTF
TRBD2 | TRBJ2-1 | TRBV3-1 | NA | TGTGCCAGCAGCCAAGGACTAGCTGACGCCTACAATGAGCAGTTCTTC | CASSQGLADAYNEQFF
NA | TRBJ1-6 | TRBV5-1 | few | TGCGCCAGCAGCTTGGAGGTCCTGGGCGGTTCACCCCTCCACTTT | CASSLEVLGGSPLHF
NA | TRBJ2-4 | TRBV3-1 | NA | TGTGCCAGCAGCCAGGGGCGAATGGCCAAAAACATTCAGTACTTC | CASSQGRMAKNIQYF
TRBD1 | TRBJ2-7 | TRBV5-5 | many | TGTGCCAGCAGCTGGGCGGGGACAGGGCAACCCTACGAGCAGTACTTC | CASSWAGTGQPYEQYF
NA | TRBJ2-5 | TRBV28 | few | TGTGCCAGCAGTCGACCGAGGAAAGAGACCCAGTACTTC | CASSRPRKETQYF
NA | TRBJ2-3 | TRBV15 | many | TGTGCCACCAGCGAGCTACGGCTAGGGGCAGATACGCAGTATTTT | CATSELRLGADTQYF
NA | TRBJ1-3 | TRBV28 | NA | TGTGCCAGCAGTTTACCGTTTTCTGGAAACACCATATATTTT | CASSLPFSGNTIYF
NA | TRBJ2-5 | TRBV7-6 | many | TGTGCCAGCAGTTCAACCCCGGGGGAGACCCAGTACTTC | CASSSTPGETQYF
NA | TRBJ1-5 | TRBV4-3 | few | TGCGCCAGCAGCCAAGATCTCGTCAGTGGCAATCAGCCCCAGCATTTT | CASSQDLVSGNQPQHF
NA | TRBJ2-3 | TRBV6-5 | many | TGTGCCAGCAGTTACGGTGGGGGCAGCACAGATACGCAGTATTTT | CASSYGGGSTDTQYF
NA | TRBJ2-1 | TRBV7-8 | many | TGTGCCAGCAGCTTTGGGGGGCCACCATGGGATGAGCAGTTCTTC | CASSFGGPPWDEQFF
TRBD2 | TRBJ2-5 | TRBV6-5 | NA | TGTGCCAGCAGTTACTGGGGGGCTAGCGGGAGGGATATGACCCAGTACTTC | CASSYWGASGRDMTQYF
NA | TRBJ1-2 | TRBV5-4 | few | TGTGCCAGCAGCTTGCTAGGAACTAACTATGGCTACACCTTC | CASSLLGTNYGYTF
TRBD1 | TRBJ1-4 | TRBV27 | many | TGTGCCAGCAGTCACGCCGGGACAGTAAATGAAAAACTGTTTTTT | CASSHAGTVNEKLFF
NA | TRBJ2-5 | TRBV28 | NA | TGTGCCAGCAGCCTTACTAGTTCGGGAGAGACCCAGTACTTC | CASSLTSSGETQYF
TRBD1 | TRBJ2-6 | TRBV11-1 | NA | TGTGCCAGCAGCACCCCGGGACAGCTGTTCAGGGCTGGGGCCAACGTCCTGACTTTC | CASSTPGQLFRAGANVLTF
NA | TRBJ1-1 | TRBV7-2 | many | TGTGCCAGCAGCCCGAGGTGGGGCAGGAGGGAAGCTTTCTTT | CASSPRWGRREAFF
NA | TRBJ2-1 | TRBV20-1 | many | TGCAGTGCTAGAGATTCCTCCGTCCCGGCCGGTGAGCAGTTCTTC | CSARDSSVPAGEQFF
NA | TRBJ2-3 | TRBV7-9 | many | TGTGCCAGCAGCTTAGTCGGGTACCAGACAGATACGCAGTATTTT | CASSLVGYQTDTQYF
NA | TRBJ1-2 | TRBV10-3 | few | TGTGCCATCAGGAACGGGGCAAACTATGGCTACACCTTC | CAIRNGANYGYTF
NA | TRBJ2-7 | TRBV10-3 | NA | TGTGCCATCCAGTCCAGTAGCGAGCAGTACTTC | CAIQSSSEQYF
TRBD2 | TRBJ2-1 | TRBV11-2 | few | TGTGCCAGCAGCAAAAGGGCCTTGGGGCGGGAGGTCGGCCACAATGAGCAGTTCTTC | CASSKRALGREVGHNEQFF
NA | TRBJ1-3 | TRBV25-1 | few | TGTGCCAGCAGAAGAGAGGGCTCTGGAAACACCATATATTTT | CASRREGSGNTIYF
NA | TRBJ1-1 | TRBV5-1 | many | TGCGCCAGCAGCACGCGGCCGCCGGGGCTGTACACTGAAGCTTTCTTT | CASSTRPPGLYTEAFF
NA | TRBJ2-7 | TRBV10-3 | NA | TGTGCCACCCGGGGATGGTACGAGCAGTACTTC | CATRGWYEQYF
TRBD2 | TRBJ2-7 | TRBV11-2 | NA | TGTGCCAGCAGCATCTCCGGGACTAGCGGAAACCTTCCCTACGAGCAGTACTTC | CASSISGTSGNLPYEQYF
NA | TRBJ1-2 | TRBV20-1 | few | TGCAGTGCTGGATCCAATTTTAACTATGGCTACACCTTC | CSAGSNFNYGYTF
NA | TRBJ1-6 | TRBV2 | NA | TGTGCCAGCAGTCAAGAGTTGGTCGGACCATTAATTCAGGCCCTCCACTTT | CASSQELVGPLIQALHF
NA | TRBJ2-1 | TRBV7-2 | NA | TGTGCCAGCGCCACGGGGGGCGATGAGCAGTTCTTC | CASATGGDEQFF
NA | TRBJ2-1 | TRBV20-1 | many | TGCAGTGCTAGCAGGGGGGGGGACTACTCGAACAATGAGCAGTTCTTC | CSASRGGDYSNNEQFF
NA | TRBJ2-5 | TRBV2 | once | TGTGCCAGCAGCGCGGGTTCTAGAGAGACCCAGTACTTC | CASSAGSRETQYF
NA | TRBJ2-1 | TRBV6-2/TRBV6-3 | many | TGTGCCAGCAGTTACCCCAAAGGGTCGGCATACAATGAGCAGTTCTTC | CASSYPKGSAYNEQFF
TRBD1 | TRBJ2-7 | TRBV12-3/TRBV12-4 | NA | TGTGCCAGCATTAACACCGGGACAGGGGGCGCGTACGAGCAGTACTTC | CASINTGTGGAYEQYF
TRBD2 | TRBJ2-7 | TRBV7-2 | NA | TGTGCCAGCAGCTTAGCGAGCGGGAAATACGAGCAGTACTTC | CASSLASGKYEQYF
NA | TRBJ2-6 | TRBV20-1 | NA | TGCAGTGCAACGACACCTCAGGGGTCCGGGGCCAACGTCCTGACTTTC | CSATTPQGSGANVLTF
TRBD2 | TRBJ2-1 | TRBV20-1 | many | TGCAGTGCTAGAGATCCGACGGGCGTACGGCTAGCGGGAGGGATCTATGAGCAGTTCTTC | CSARDPTGVRLAGGIYEQFF
NA | TRBJ2-5 | TRBV5-1 | few | TGCGCCAGCAGCGTGGACGGGTACCAAGAGACCCAGTACTTC | CASSVDGYQETQYF
NA | TRBJ2-1 | TRBV29-1 | many | TGCAGCGTTGAAATAGCAGCTAGATGGGAGCAGTTCTTC | CSVEIAARWEQFF
NA | TRBJ2-7 | TRBV3-1 | once | TGTGCCAGCAGCCACCAGCTAGCATCCCACGAGCAGTACTTC | CASSHQLASHEQYF
NA | TRBJ1-1 | TRBV29-1 | NA | TGCAGCGTTGACCTGGCAGGGTTGAACACTGAAGCTTTCTTT | CSVDLAGLNTEAFF
TRBD1 | TRBJ1-2 | TRBV3-1 | NA | TGTGCCAGCAGCCAAGACCGACAGGGGATAAACTATGGCTACACCTTC | CASSQDRQGINYGYTF
NA | TRBJ2-5 | TRBV7-9 | few | TGTGCCAGCAGCTCCGGGGCCGATGAGACCCAGTACTTC | CASSSGADETQYF
NA | TRBJ2-1 | TRBV15 | few | TGTGCCACCAGCAGAGACCGGGATTTTTTTTTCTTC | CATSRDRDFFFF
NA | TRBJ2-3 | TRBV5-1 | few | TGCGCCAGCAGCCCCCAGACCTTTGCAGATACGCAGTATTTT | CASSPQTFADTQYF
TRBD1 | TRBJ2-4 | TRBV10-1 | few | TGCGCCAGCAGTGATGTGGGACAGGGGGCGGCCAAAAACATTCAGTACTTC | CASSDVGQGAAKNIQYF